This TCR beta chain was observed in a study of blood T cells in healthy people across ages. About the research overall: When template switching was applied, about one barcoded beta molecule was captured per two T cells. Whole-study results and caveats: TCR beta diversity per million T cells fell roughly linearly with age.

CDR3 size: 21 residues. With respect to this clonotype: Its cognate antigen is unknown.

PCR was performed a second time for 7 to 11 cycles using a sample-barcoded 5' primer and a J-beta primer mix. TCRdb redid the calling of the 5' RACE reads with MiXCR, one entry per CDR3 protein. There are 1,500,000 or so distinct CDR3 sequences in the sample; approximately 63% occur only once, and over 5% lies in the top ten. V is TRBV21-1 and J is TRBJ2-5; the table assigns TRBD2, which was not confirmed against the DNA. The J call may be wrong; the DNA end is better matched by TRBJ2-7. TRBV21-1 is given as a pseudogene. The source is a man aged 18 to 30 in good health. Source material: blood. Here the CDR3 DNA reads TGTGCCAGCAGCCACGTTAACGGGCTAGCGGGAGAATCATACCCCTCCTACGAGCAGTACTTC. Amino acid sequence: CASSHVNGLAGESYPSYEQYF.